The 24 T cell receptor beta chains below were found in one sample sequenced in a study of T cell repertoires in cytomegalovirus infection. TCRdb called the reads again in MiXCR, with one record for every CDR3 protein. The sample lists over 450,000 distinct CDR3 sequences; over 9% were seen once. The material sequenced was PBMCs. These receptors came from a human donor in good health (CMV status not recorded). Some clones in this sample may be carry-over from other donors' samples.

The gene calls are TRBV4-1 and TRBJ1-1; the D is unclear. Trimming removed 1 base from V and 1 base from J, with 13 bases in between. The CDR3 extends over 16 amino acids. Germline lookup yields CDR1 MGHRA and CDR2 YSYEKL. CDR3 region: CASSQVGSRANTEAFF. In DNA, the CDR3 is TGCGCCAGCAGCCAAGTGGGGAGCAGAGCGAACACTGAAGCTTTCTTT.

There are many counts of this clonotype. V is TRBV20-1 and J is TRBJ2-1; 14 bases align to TRBD2. V lost 0 bases and J lost 7; bases outside the gene matches: 8. The CDR3 runs to 17 residues. Per germline, CDR1 DFQATT and CDR2 SNEGSKA (reference sequence). CDR3 protein: CSARDEGLAGVGNEQFF. CDR3 coding DNA: TGCAGTGCTAGAGATGAGGGACTAGCGGGAGTGGGTAATGAGCAGTTCTTC.

This clonotype was seen more than once but under ten times. The CDR3 bases are TGTGCCAGCAGTTTAATCGAGGCGCAGGGACCAGATACGCAGTATTTT. Protein product: CASSLIEAQGPDTQYF. The genes are TRBV28 and TRBJ2-3; either TRBD1 or TRBD2 may supply D (5 bases each). V was cut by 2 bases and J by 4 bases, with 16 bases left in between. The CDR3 is 16 amino acids. Per the germline V gene, CDR1 is MDHEN and CDR2 is SYDVKM.

This clonotype was recorded many times. V and J are TRBV27 and TRBJ2-7; 7 bases are shared with TRBD2. The CDR3 runs 13 residues. V gave up 6 bases and J gave up 1 base; unmatched junction bases: 3. From germline, CDR1 is MNHEY and CDR2 SMNVEV (reference sequence). This CDR3 is CASSGGGSYEQYF. Here the CDR3 DNA reads TGTGCCAGCAGCGGCGGGGGTTCCTACGAGCAGTACTTC.

The rearrangement joins TRBV29-1 to TRBJ2-7, with unresolved D. V dropped 1 base and J dropped 2 bases, with 3 bases sitting between them. The CDR3 spans 11 residues. Germline-derived CDR1 and CDR2 are SQVTM and ANQGSEA. In nucleotides, the CDR3 is TGCAGCGTTGAAGGTGCCTACGAGCAGTACTTC. Its translation is CSVEGAYEQYF.

At least ten counts were recorded for this clonotype. The chain couples TRBV5-6 to TRBJ2-3; D could derive from TRBD1 or TRBD2 (5 bases each). The CDR3 is 15 residues long. Germline-derived CDR1 and CDR2 are SGHDT and YYEEEE. V lost 0 bases to trimming and J lost 6 bases, with 14 bases between them. As DNA, the CDR3 is TGTGCCAGCAGCTTGGGGGACCCTCTTTTGGATACGCAGTATTTT. Translating gives CASSLGDPLLDTQYF.

This clonotype was counted ten times or more. The chain joins TRBV6-1 to TRBJ1-2; D possibly corresponds to TRBD1 (6 bases). V was shortened by 7 bases and J by 2 bases, with 14 bases between the two germline ends. Germline V lookup: CDR1 MNHNS, CDR2 SASEGT. The CDR3 runs to 14 residues. The DNA of the CDR3 is TGTGCCAGCACCCTGGGGGGGACAAACTATGGCTACACCTTC. This gives the protein CASTLGGTNYGYTF.

This clonotype was found many times. V is TRBV6-2 or TRBV6-3 and J is TRBJ2-7; 8 bases fit TRBD2. This CDR3 has 19 residues. V was pared by 6 bases and J by 1 base, with 20 bases of the junction left unmatched. Germline V CDR1 and CDR2: MNHEY, SVGEGT. CDR3 coding DNA: TGTGCCAGCAGGCTCCGTGCGGCCCAGAAACTAGCGGAGTCCTACGAGCAGTACTTC. Translated, it gives CASRLRAAQKLAESYEQYF.

This clonotype was seen ten or more times. The chain uses TRBV7-8 and TRBJ2-1; the D is unclear. Germline V gene sequence: CDR1 SGHVS, CDR2 FQNEAQ. With 2 bases removed from V and 7 bases from J, the gap between germline ends came to 12 bases. The CDR3 is made up of 14 amino acids. CDR3 sequence: CASSLLVVGNEQFF. Here the CDR3 DNA reads TGTGCCAGCAGCTTATTAGTGGTTGGTAATGAGCAGTTCTTC.

This clonotype was observed many times. The rearrangement links TRBV4-2 to TRBJ2-1; TRBD2 aligns across 8 bases. This CDR3 comprises 19 residues. Trimming took 2 bases from V and 6 from J; bases not matched to a gene: 18. Germline V gene sequence: CDR1 LGHNA, CDR2 YNFKEQ. The CDR3 is CASSQWGGAKRSGSNEQFF. CDR3 DNA sequence: TGTGCCAGCAGCCAATGGGGGGGGGCAAAACGGAGCGGGAGCAATGAGCAGTTCTTC.

In nucleotides, the CDR3 is TGTGCCAGCAGCTTACAGGGTAACACCATATATTTT. Its translation: CASSLQGNTIYF. This chain uses TRBV12-3 or TRBV12-4 with TRBJ1-3; the D gene is possibly TRBD1 (6 bases). The CDR3 contains 12 residues. The V end lost 6 bases, the J end lost 7 bases, and 10 bases lay between the germline ends.

This clonotype was seen many times. This chain connects TRBV20-1 to TRBJ1-6; possibly TRBD1 for D (6 bases). V gave up 2 bases and J gave up 7 bases, with 12 bases separating them. Looked up from germline, CDR1 is DFQATT and CDR2 is SNEGSKA (reference sequence). This CDR3 is built from 14 residues. The CDR3 bases are TGCAGTGCTAGAAGGGGGGCGGGGAATTCACCCCTCCACTTT. Its translation: CSARRGAGNSPLHF.

The sample holds a few counts of this clonotype. V is TRBV2 and J is TRBJ2-1; 7 positions match TRBD1. Per the germline V gene, CDR1 is SNHLY and CDR2 is FYNNEI. The CDR3 length is 15 residues. V lost 7 bases, J lost 4 bases, and 10 bases stayed unmatched. The chain's CDR3 is CASIKGATPYNEQFF. CDR3 DNA sequence: TGTGCCAGCATTAAGGGGGCCACACCTTACAATGAGCAGTTCTTC.

The chain combines TRBV6-6 with TRBJ2-5; 7 bases align to TRBD2. V shed 7 bases, J shed 2 bases, and the junction held 13 bases outside the gene matches. The germline CDR1 and CDR2 sequences are MNHNY and SVGAGI (reference sequence). The CDR3 length is 16 residues. CDR3 in amino acids: CASKSGQRGVQETQYF. The CDR3 region has the DNA TGTGCCAGCAAATCGGGGCAGCGGGGTGTACAAGAGACCCAGTACTTC.

This clonotype was seen ten or more times. V gene TRBV7-9 combines with J gene TRBJ2-7; TRBD2 is a possible D gene (7 bases). Trimming took off 9 bases at V and 6 bases at J, with 15 bases between the two ends. In germline, CDR1 is SEHNR, CDR2 FQNEAQ (reference sequence). The CDR3 spans 12 residues. The CDR3 protein is CASALGGPEQYF. The CDR3, as DNA: TGTGCCAGTGCCTTGGGGGGGCCCGAGCAGTACTTC.

At least ten counts were recorded for this clonotype. The chain carries TRBV7-6 and TRBJ2-7, with a possible D match to TRBD2 (6 bases). The CDR3 loop spans 13 amino acids. V lost 3 bases to trimming and J lost 6 bases, with 12 bases between them. Germline loops: CDR1 SGHVS, CDR2 FNYEAQ. The CDR3 loop is CASSFGGTGEQYF. CDR3 coding DNA: TGTGCCAGCAGCTTCGGGGGTACGGGCGAGCAGTACTTC.

V gene TRBV10-3 combines with J gene TRBJ2-3; the D gene could be TRBD1 or TRBD2 (5 bases each). CDR3 size: 14 residues. From germline, CDR1 is ENHRY and CDR2 SYGVKD. V was pared by 11 bases and J by 6 bases, with 21 bases between. The CDR3 region is CAATGPPLGDTQYF. In DNA, the CDR3 is TGTGCCGCAACGGGGCCCCCTTTGGGGGATACGCAGTATTTT.

This clonotype occurred many times. The chain uses TRBV6-1 and TRBJ2-5, with D hard to call. The CDR3 extends over 12 amino acids. Germline CDR1 MNHNS, CDR2 SASEGT. V lost 5 bases and J 9 bases, leaving 13 bases between the germline ends. The CDR3 loop is CASSPWTGSQYF. CDR3 DNA sequence: TGTGCCAGCAGTCCTTGGACCGGATCCCAGTACTTC.

The chain is built from TRBV12-3 or TRBV12-4 and TRBJ2-6; 7 nucleotides match TRBD2. Unmatched junction bases numbered 8, after V lost 6 bases and J lost 0 bases. CDR3 length: 17 residues. Here the CDR3 reads CASRRGLDISGANVLTF. The CDR3 DNA reads as TGTGCCAGCAGACGAGGACTAGATATCTCTGGGGCCAACGTCCTGACTTTC.

The table lists this clonotype with many counts. This chain connects TRBV5-1 to TRBJ2-7; possible D gene TRBD1, 5 bases. CDR1 is SGHRS and CDR2 is YFSETQ in the germline V gene. Trimming removed 3 bases at V and 0 bases at J, with 25 bases between. This CDR3 spans 19 amino acids. Here the CDR3 reads CASSSAGTVHETVSYEQYF. CDR3 bases: TGCGCCAGCAGCTCCGCAGGTACAGTTCATGAGACAGTCTCCTACGAGCAGTACTTC.

The chain couples TRBV5-6 to TRBJ1-5; 9 bases are a match to TRBD1. CDR1 is SGHDT, CDR2 YYEEEE, per germline. The CDR3 is made up of 16 amino acids. With V trimmed by 0 bases and J by 5 bases, 6 bases remained unmatched. Here the CDR3 DNA reads TGTGCCAGCAGCTTGGCCGGGACAGGGTCGCATCAGCCCCAGCATTTT. Its protein product is CASSLAGTGSHQPQHF.

At least ten counts were recorded for this clonotype. The chain employs TRBV6-5 and TRBJ1-2; D gene uncertain. Germline V gene data show CDR1 as MNHEY and CDR2 as SVGAGI. Trimming took 0 bases from V and 5 from J, leaving 16 bases between them. The CDR3 totals 16 residues. CDR3 bases: TGTGCCAGCAGTTACTCCACGGGCCAGATCTTGTATGGCTACACCTTC. Residues: CASSYSTGQILYGYTF.

This clonotype was seen repeatedly, ten times or more. The chain uses TRBV7-3 and TRBJ2-2, with TRBD2 matching over 11 bases. This CDR3 contains 16 residues. Losses at the gene ends were 5 bases for V and 6 bases for J; bases not matched to a gene: 8. Looked up from germline, CDR1 is SGHTA and CDR2 is FQGTGA. Here the CDR3 reads CASSPLAGGPAGELFF. The CDR3, as DNA: TGTGCCAGCAGCCCGTTAGCGGGAGGGCCTGCCGGGGAGCTGTTTTTT.

This clonotype was seen at least ten times. V gene TRBV7-2 combines with J gene TRBJ2-6; TRBD1 aligns across 7 bases. V shed 2 bases and J 0 bases; nucleotides not matched to a gene: 13. CDR3 length: 20 residues. Germline CDR1 is SGHTA and CDR2 is FQGNSA. The CDR3 DNA reads TGTGCCAGCAGCTTACCCTTATTGACAGGGAACCCCTCTGGGGCCAACGTCCTGACTTTC. Residues: CASSLPLLTGNPSGANVLTF. Full variable domain (missing parts from reference TRBV7-2 and TRBJ2-6): GAGVSQSPSNKVTEKGKDVELRCDPISGHTALYWYRQSLGQGLEFLIYFQGNSAPDKSGLPSDRFSAERTGGSVSTLTIQRTQQEDSAVYLCASSLPLLTGNPSGANVLTFGAGSRLTVL.